This entry features one T cell receptor beta chain sequence. What it binds is unknown. The record originates from a study of T-cell reconstitution after alpha-beta-depleted transplantation in children. Germline CDR1 reads DFQATT; CDR2 reads SNEGSKA (reference sequence). There are 15 residues in the CDR3. The V end was cut by 6 bases, the J end by 0 bases, with 18 bases between. Unique molecular identifiers featured in how the TCRbeta library was prepared. TCRdb redid the calling of the PCR reads with MiXCR, one entry per CDR3 protein. The sample has about a million distinct CDR3 sequences; 25% to 30% are singletons. Study-wide results and caveats: After transplant, at about two months, alpha-beta T cells were reportedly derived from several hundred expanded graft clones. T-cell numbers and diversity, one year after transplant, stemmed largely from T cells that were newly produced. Diversity of TCRbeta at day 60 was high in some patients, arising from surviving recipient T cells and thymic progenitors.

The source is a boy in the first two years of life who had a stem cell transplant for SCID, so the T cells may come from the graft donor. Specimen: PBMCs, mostly from graft donor cells, collected 360 days after TCRalphabeta/CD19-depleted stem cell transplant. The chain uses TRBV20-1 and TRBJ2-7; TRBD1 is a possible D gene (5 bases). The CDR3 DNA is TGCAGTGCGATGGGTGACAGTTTACACTCCTACGAGCAGTACTTC. It specifies CSAMGDSLHSYEQYF.